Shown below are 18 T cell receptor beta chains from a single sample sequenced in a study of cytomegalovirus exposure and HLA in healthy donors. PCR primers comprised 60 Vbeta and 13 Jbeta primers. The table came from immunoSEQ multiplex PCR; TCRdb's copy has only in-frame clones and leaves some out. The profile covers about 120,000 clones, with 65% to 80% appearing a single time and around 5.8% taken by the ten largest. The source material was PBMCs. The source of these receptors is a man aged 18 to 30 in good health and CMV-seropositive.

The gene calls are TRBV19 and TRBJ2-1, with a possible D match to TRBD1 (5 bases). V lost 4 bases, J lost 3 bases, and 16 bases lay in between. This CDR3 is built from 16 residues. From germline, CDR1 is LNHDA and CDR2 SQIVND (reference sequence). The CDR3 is CASSNHPGRGYNEQFF. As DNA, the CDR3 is TGTGCCAGTAGTAACCATCCTGGTAGGGGCTACAATGAGCAGTTCTTC.

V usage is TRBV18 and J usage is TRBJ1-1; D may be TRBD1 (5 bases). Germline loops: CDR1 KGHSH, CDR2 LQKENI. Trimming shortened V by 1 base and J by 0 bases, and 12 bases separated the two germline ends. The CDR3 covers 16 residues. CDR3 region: CASSPLLQGVNTEAFF. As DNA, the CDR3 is TGTGCCAGCTCACCACTTTTGCAAGGGGTGAACACTGAAGCTTTCTTT.

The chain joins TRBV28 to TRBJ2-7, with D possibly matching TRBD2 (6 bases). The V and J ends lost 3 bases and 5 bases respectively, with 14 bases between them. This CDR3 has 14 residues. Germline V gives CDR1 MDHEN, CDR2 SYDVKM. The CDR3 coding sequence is TGTGCCAGCAGTTTTGGACGGGGGTTCCACGAGCAGTACTTC. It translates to CASSFGRGFHEQYF.

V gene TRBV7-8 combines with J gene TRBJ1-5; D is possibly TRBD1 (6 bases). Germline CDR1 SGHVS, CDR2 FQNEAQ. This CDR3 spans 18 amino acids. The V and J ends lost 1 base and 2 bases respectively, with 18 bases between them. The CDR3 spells CASSLVISGTFGNQPQHF. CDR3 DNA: TGTGCCAGCAGCTTAGTAATCTCCGGGACATTTGGCAATCAGCCCCAGCATTTT.

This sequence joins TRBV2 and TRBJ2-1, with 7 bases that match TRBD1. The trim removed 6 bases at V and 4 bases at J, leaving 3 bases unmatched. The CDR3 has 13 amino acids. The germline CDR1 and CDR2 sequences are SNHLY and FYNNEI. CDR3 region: CASRGTEYNEQFF. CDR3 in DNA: TGTGCCAGCAGGGGGACAGAATACAATGAGCAGTTCTTC.

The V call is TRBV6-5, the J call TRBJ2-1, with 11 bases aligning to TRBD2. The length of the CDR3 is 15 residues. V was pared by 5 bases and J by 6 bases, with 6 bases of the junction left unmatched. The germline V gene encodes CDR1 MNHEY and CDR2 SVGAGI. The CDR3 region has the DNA TGTGCCAGCAGTCTACTAGCGGGAGTAGCCAATGAGCAGTTCTTC. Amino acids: CASSLLAGVANEQFF.

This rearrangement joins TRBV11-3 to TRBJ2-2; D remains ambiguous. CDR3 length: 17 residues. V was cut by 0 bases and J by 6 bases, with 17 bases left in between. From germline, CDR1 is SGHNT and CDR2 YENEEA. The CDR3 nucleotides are TGTGCCAGCAGCTTAGATCACGGCAGGTCTGACGCCGGGGAGCTGTTTTTT. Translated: CASSLDHGRSDAGELFF. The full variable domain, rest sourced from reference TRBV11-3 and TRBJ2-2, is EAGVVQSPRYKIIEKKQPVAFWCNPISGHNTLYWYLQNLGQGPELLIRYENEEAVDDSQLPKDRFSAERLKGVDSTLKIQPAELGDSAVYLCASSLDHGRSDAGELFFGEGSRLTVL.

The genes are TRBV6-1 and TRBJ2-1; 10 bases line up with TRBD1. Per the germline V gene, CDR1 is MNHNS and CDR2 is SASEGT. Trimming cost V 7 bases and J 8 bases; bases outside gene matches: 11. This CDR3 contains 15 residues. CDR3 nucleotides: TGTGCCAGCAACCTCCCGGACAGGGGGGCCCATGAGCAGTTCTTC. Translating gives CASNLPDRGAHEQFF.

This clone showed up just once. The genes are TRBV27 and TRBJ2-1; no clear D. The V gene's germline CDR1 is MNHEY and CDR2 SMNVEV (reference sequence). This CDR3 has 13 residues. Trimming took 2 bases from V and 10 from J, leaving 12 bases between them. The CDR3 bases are TGTGCCAGCAGTTTACTTTTGTACGGGGAGCAGTTCTTC. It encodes CASSLLLYGEQFF.

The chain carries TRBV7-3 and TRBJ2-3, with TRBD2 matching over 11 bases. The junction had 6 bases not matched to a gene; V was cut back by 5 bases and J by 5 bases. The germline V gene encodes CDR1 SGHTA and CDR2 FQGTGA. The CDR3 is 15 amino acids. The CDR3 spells CASSLLAGVVDTQYF. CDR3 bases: TGTGCCAGCAGCCTACTAGCGGGAGTTGTAGATACGCAGTATTTT.

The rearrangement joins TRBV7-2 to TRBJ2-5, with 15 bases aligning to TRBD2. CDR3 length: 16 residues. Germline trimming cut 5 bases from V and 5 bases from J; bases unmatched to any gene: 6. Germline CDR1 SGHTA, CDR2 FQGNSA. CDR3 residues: CASSPGLAGGSETQYF. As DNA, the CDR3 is TGTGCCAGCAGCCCTGGACTAGCGGGAGGGTCGGAGACCCAGTACTTC.

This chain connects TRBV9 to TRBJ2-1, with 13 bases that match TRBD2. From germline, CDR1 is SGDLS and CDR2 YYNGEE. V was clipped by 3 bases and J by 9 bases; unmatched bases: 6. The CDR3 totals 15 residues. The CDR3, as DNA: TGTGCCAGCAGCGACGGACTAGCGGGAGTCCCTGAGCAGTTCTTC. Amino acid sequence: CASSDGLAGVPEQFF.

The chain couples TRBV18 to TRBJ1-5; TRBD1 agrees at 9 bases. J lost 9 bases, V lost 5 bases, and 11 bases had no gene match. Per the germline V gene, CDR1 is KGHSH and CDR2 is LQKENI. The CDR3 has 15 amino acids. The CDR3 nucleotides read TGTGCCAGCTCAACGGCCGGGACAGGGATTACGCCCCAGCATTTT. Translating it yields CASSTAGTGITPQHF. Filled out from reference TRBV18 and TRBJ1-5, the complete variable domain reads NAGVMQNPRHLVRRRGQEARLRCSPMKGHSHVYWYRQLPEEGLKFMVYLQKENIIDESGMPKERFSAEFPKEGPSILRIQQVVRGDSAAYFCASSTAGTGITPQHFGDGTRLSIL.

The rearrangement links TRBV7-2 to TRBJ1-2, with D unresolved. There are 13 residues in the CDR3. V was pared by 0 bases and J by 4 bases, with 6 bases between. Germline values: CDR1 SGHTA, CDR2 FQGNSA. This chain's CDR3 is CASSLAGLYGYTF. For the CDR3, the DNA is TGTGCCAGCAGCTTAGCGGGCCTCTATGGCTACACCTTC. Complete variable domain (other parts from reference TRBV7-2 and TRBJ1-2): GAGVSQSPSNKVTEKGKDVELRCDPISGHTALYWYRQSLGQGLEFLIYFQGNSAPDKSGLPSDRFSAERTGGSVSTLTIQRTQQEDSAVYLCASSLAGLYGYTFGSGTRLTVV.

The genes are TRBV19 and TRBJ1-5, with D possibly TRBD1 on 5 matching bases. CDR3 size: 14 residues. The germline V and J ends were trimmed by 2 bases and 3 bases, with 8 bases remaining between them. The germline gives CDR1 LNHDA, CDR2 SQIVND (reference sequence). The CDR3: CASSIMGLNQPQHF. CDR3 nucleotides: TGTGCCAGTAGTATAATGGGACTCAATCAGCCCCAGCATTTT.

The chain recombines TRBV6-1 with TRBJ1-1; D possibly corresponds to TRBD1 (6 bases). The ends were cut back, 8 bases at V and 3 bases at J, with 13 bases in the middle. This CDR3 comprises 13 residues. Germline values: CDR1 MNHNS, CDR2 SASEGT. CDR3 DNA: TGTGCCAGCGGAAAGCAGGGGTACACTGAAGCTTTCTTT. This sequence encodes CASGKQGYTEAFF.

The CDR3 nucleotides read TGTGCCAGCAGGCAGGAAGAAGAGACCCAGTACTTC. Encoded protein: CASRQEEETQYF. The chain carries TRBV2 and TRBJ2-5; D uncertain. The CDR3 is made up of 12 amino acids. Per germline, CDR1 SNHLY and CDR2 FYNNEI. Deletions cut 6 bases from V and 3 bases from J, with 8 bases between. Using reference TRBV2 and TRBJ2-5 for the parts outside the CDR3, the full variable domain is EPEVTQTPSHQVTQMGQEVILRCVPISNHLYFYWYRQILGQKVEFLVSFYNNEISEKSEIFDDQFSVERPDGSNFTLKIRSTKLEDSAMYFCASRQEEETQYFGPGTRLLVL.

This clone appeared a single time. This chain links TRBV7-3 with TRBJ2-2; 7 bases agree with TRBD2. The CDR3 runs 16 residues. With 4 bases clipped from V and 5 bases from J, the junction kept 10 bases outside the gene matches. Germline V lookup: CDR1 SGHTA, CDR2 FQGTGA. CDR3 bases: TGTGCCAGCAGCTCTCAGGCGGGGGTTTATACCGGGGAGCTGTTTTTT. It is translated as CASSSQAGVYTGELFF.